This T cell receptor beta chain was captured in a study of Ad26.COV2.S vaccination and SARS-CoV-2 variants. CDR3 length: 15 amino acids. V was cut by 5 bases and J by 0 bases, with 12 bases left in between. Germline values: CDR1 SGHRS, CDR2 YFSETQ. Treatment given: about 20 received Ad26.COV2.S at low or high dose, single or two shots; 5 received placebo; per-sample allocation not given. Day 63 after the first vaccine or placebo injection was the time point for sampling. Here immunoSEQ multiplex PCR was the method, and the copy in TCRdb shows in-frame clones only, minus some. Found here are about 350,000 clones, more than 75% of them singletons; the top ten hold 2.5% to 3.5%.

The sample here was peripheral blood, taken in a trial of Ad26.COV2.S vaccine versus placebo. This sequence originates from a person aged 18 to 65 who received the Ad26.COV2.S COVID-19 vaccine or a placebo. The genes are TRBV5-1 and TRBJ1-3; D uncertain. The CDR3 DNA reads TGCGCCAGCAGTCTCGGACCGATCTCTGGAAACACCATATATTTT. Translating gives CASSLGPISGNTIYF.